This TCR beta chain was sequenced in a study of cytomegalovirus exposure and HLA in healthy donors. This CDR3 contains 15 residues. V was clipped by 1 base and J by 5 bases; unmatched bases: 4. Germline lookup yields CDR1 SGHDT and CDR2 YYEEEE. Points on this clone: Its antigen is not known.

The primer mix had 60 Vbeta and 13 Jbeta primers. Using immunoSEQ multiplex PCR, the repertoire was profiled, and TCRdb retains in-frame clones only, with some absent. Of about 76,000 clones listed, around 76% are singletons. General study points: Looking again later, the authors saw that most CMV-associated TCR beta chains seemed HLA-restricted.

The sequencing sample was made of PBMCs. The gene calls are TRBV5-6 and TRBJ1-4, with 8 bases lining up with TRBD1. This sequence originates from a male donor in good health and CMV-seropositive. In DNA, the CDR3 is TGTGCCAGCAGCTTGCTGGGACAGGTAAATGAAAAACTGTTTTTT. Its protein is CASSLLGQVNEKLFF.